One sample yielded the 20 T cell receptor beta chains listed below, sequenced in a study of OX40 agonist ivuxolimab in advanced cancers. Sequencing was performed with immunoSEQ multiplex PCR; in TCRdb, only in-frame clones are kept and a portion is missing. The data hold about 65,000 clones, with roughly 87% observed a single time. The sample consisted of CD4+ or CD8+ T cells sorted from blood, taken in a trial of the OX40 agonist ivuxolimab. These receptors were obtained from an adult with an advanced solid tumor such as melanoma, head and neck, liver or kidney cancer.

The chain recombines TRBV11-2 with TRBJ2-1; D is undetermined. Trimming left V 4 bases short and J 0 bases short, with 10 bases between. The germline gives CDR1 SGHAT, CDR2 FQNNGV. The CDR3 spans 15 residues. The chain's CDR3 is CASSWATRSYNEQFF. The CDR3 DNA is TGTGCCAGCAGCTGGGCAACCCGCTCCTACAATGAGCAGTTCTTC.

The rearrangement joins TRBV9 to TRBJ2-5; 11 bases are a match to TRBD1. Losses at the gene ends were 3 bases for V and 4 bases for J; bases not matched to a gene: 5. Looked up from germline, CDR1 is SGDLS and CDR2 is YYNGEE. This CDR3 spans 15 amino acids. Written as DNA, the CDR3 is TGTGCCAGCAGCGCCCGGACAGGGGGCACAGAGACCCAGTACTTC. It codes for CASSARTGGTETQYF.

DNA for the CDR3: TGTGCCAGCAGCTCTAGGACAGGTTCTAATGAAAAACTGTTTTTT. Protein sequence: CASSSRTGSNEKLFF. V usage is TRBV14 and J usage is TRBJ1-4; TRBD1 aligns across 7 bases. The CDR3 is 15 residues long. With V trimmed by 5 bases and J by 3 bases, 6 bases remained unmatched. Per the germline V gene, CDR1 is SGHDN and CDR2 is FVKESK.

The chain couples TRBV11-3 to TRBJ2-2; D is possibly TRBD2 (5 bases). The germline V gene encodes CDR1 SGHNT and CDR2 YENEEA. V was clipped by 5 bases and J by 0 bases, with 13 bases between them. The CDR3 contains 16 residues. The CDR3 spells CASSRLSDTNTGELFF. The CDR3 DNA sequence: TGTGCCAGCAGCCGACTTAGCGATACGAACACCGGGGAGCTGTTTTTT. The full variable domain, its missing parts supplied by reference TRBV11-3 and TRBJ2-2, is EAGVVQSPRYKIIEKKQPVAFWCNPISGHNTLYWYLQNLGQGPELLIRYENEEAVDDSQLPKDRFSAERLKGVDSTLKIQPAELGDSAVYLCASSRLSDTNTGELFFGEGSRLTVL.

The chain couples TRBV11-2 to TRBJ1-4; 9 positions match TRBD1. V lost 5 bases to trimming and J lost 5 bases; unmatched junction nucleotides: 9. The CDR3 length is 16 residues. Germline V gene data show CDR1 as SGHAT and CDR2 as FQNNGV. The CDR3, as DNA: TGTGCCAGCAGCCCCCATCCGGGACAGGGCAATGAAAAACTGTTTTTT. This sequence encodes CASSPHPGQGNEKLFF. The whole variable domain, remainder taken from reference TRBV11-2 and TRBJ1-4, is EAGVAQSPRYKIIEKRQSVAFWCNPISGHATLYWYQQILGQGPKLLIQFQNNGVVDDSQLPKDRFSAERLKGVDSTLKIQPAKLEDSAVYLCASSPHPGQGNEKLFFGSGTQLSVL.

This clone has just one count. The chain links TRBV19 to TRBJ2-5, with 7 bases that match TRBD2. The CDR3 has 15 amino acids. Losses at the gene ends were 9 bases for V and 5 bases for J; bases not matched to a gene: 15. From germline, CDR1 is LNHDA and CDR2 SQIVND (reference sequence). The chain's CDR3 is CASVPGHAGDETQYF. CDR3 bases: TGTGCCAGCGTACCCGGACATGCGGGGGACGAGACCCAGTACTTC.

A single count supports this clone. The rearrangement uses TRBV2 and TRBJ2-2, with D perhaps TRBD1 (7 bases). Germline-derived CDR1 and CDR2 are SNHLY and FYNNEI. The CDR3 is made up of 13 amino acids. The germline V and J ends were trimmed by 5 bases and 8 bases, with 12 bases remaining between them. The CDR3 is CASSMEGAGELFF. CDR3 bases: TGTGCCAGCAGTATGGAGGGGGCGGGGGAGCTGTTTTTT.

A single count supports this clone. The CDR3 loop reads CASSTTGRDNQPQHF. CDR3 coding DNA: TGTGCCAGCAGCACAACAGGGAGGGACAATCAGCCCCAGCATTTT. V is TRBV27 and J is TRBJ1-5, with D possibly matching TRBD1 (6 bases). The CDR3 is 15 amino acids. The V gene's germline CDR1 is MNHEY and CDR2 SMNVEV (reference sequence). V lost 6 bases and J 3 bases, leaving 15 bases between the germline ends.

This clone occurred once. V and J are TRBV2 and TRBJ1-4, with D possibly TRBD1 on 6 matching bases. The CDR3 sequence is 16 residues long. V shed 2 bases and J shed 8 bases, with 18 bases lying between them. Germline CDR1 reads SNHLY; CDR2 reads FYNNEI. The CDR3 sequence: CASSEYRVVQEEKLFF. The CDR3 coding sequence is TGTGCCAGCAGTGAATACAGGGTGGTCCAGGAAGAAAAACTGTTTTTT.

This chain uses TRBV10-3 with TRBJ2-2; no reliable D call. Trimming left V 6 bases short and J 2 bases short, with 10 bases between. This CDR3 is 14 amino acids long. CDR1 and CDR2 (germline): ENHRY, SYGVKD. The CDR3 DNA reads TGTGCCATCAGAACAGAGGCTAACACCGGGGAGCTGTTTTTT. It codes for CAIRTEANTGELFF.

The V call is TRBV5-5, the J call TRBJ2-1, with 7 nucleotides matching TRBD2. The CDR3 consists of 16 residues. J gave up 2 bases and V 6 bases, and 11 bases lay outside the gene matches. Germline V gene sequence: CDR1 SGHKS, CDR2 YYEKEE (reference sequence). CDR3 residues: CASNPAGRGTYNEQFF. In nucleotides, the CDR3 is TGTGCCAGCAACCCAGCGGGACGCGGGACCTACAATGAGCAGTTCTTC.

In this sample, this clone turned up once. The chain joins TRBV13 to TRBJ1-1, with a tentative D call TRBD1 (6 bases). Trimming stripped 2 bases from V and 1 base from J, with 11 bases between. The CDR3 sequence is 15 residues long. Germline-derived CDR1 and CDR2 are PRHDT and FYEKMQ (reference sequence). The CDR3, as DNA: TGTGCCAGCAGCTTACCGGGGGCTAAGAACACTGAAGCTTTCTTT. It encodes CASSLPGAKNTEAFF.

This sequence joins TRBV5-4 and TRBJ2-7, with 8 bases matching TRBD1. The CDR3 spans 14 residues. Germline V lookup: CDR1 SGHNT, CDR2 YYREEE (reference sequence). The junction had 9 bases not matched to a gene; V was cut back by 5 bases and J by 5 bases. The CDR3 DNA sequence: TGTGCCAGCAGACCCTCGACAGGGGAGGACGAGCAGTACTTC. Protein product: CASRPSTGEDEQYF.

This clone was seen only once. The chain couples TRBV7-8 to TRBJ1-1; D remains unclear. Trimming stripped 5 bases from V and 0 bases from J, with 13 bases between. The germline gives CDR1 SGHVS, CDR2 FQNEAQ. This CDR3 has 15 amino acids. The chain's CDR3 is CASSPSGVVNTEAFF. Here the CDR3 DNA reads TGTGCCAGCAGCCCAAGTGGGGTAGTGAACACTGAAGCTTTCTTT. The whole variable domain, filled in from reference TRBV7-8 and TRBJ1-1, reads GAGVSQSPRYKVAKRGQDVALRCDPISGHVSLFWYQQALGQGPEFLTYFQNEAQLDKSGLPSDRFFAERPEGSVSTLKIQRTQQEDSAVYLCASSPSGVVNTEAFFGQGTRLTVV.

V and J are TRBV5-1 and TRBJ2-5; TRBD2 aligns across 8 bases. This CDR3 has 14 amino acids. V lost 4 bases, J lost 5 bases, and 7 bases stayed unmatched. Germline CDR1 and CDR2: SGHRS and YFSETQ. CDR3 in amino acids: CASSAGGGGETQYF. CDR3 DNA: TGCGCCAGCAGCGCGGGGGGAGGCGGGGAGACCCAGTACTTC.

This clone is categorized as medium-sized (0.01 to 0.1%). The gene calls are TRBV5-1 and TRBJ2-7; 7 bases map to TRBD1. The CDR3 is 16 amino acids. V was clipped by 4 bases and J by 2 bases; unmatched bases: 12. CDR1 and CDR2 from the germline V gene are SGHRS and YFSETQ. CDR3 protein: CASSVDRAAFAYEQYF. The CDR3 DNA follows: TGCGCCAGCAGCGTAGACAGGGCAGCCTTTGCCTACGAGCAGTACTTC. Drawing the rest from reference TRBV5-1 and TRBJ2-7, the complete variable domain is KAGVTQTPRYLIKTRGQQVTLSCSPISGHRSVSWYQQTPGQGLQFLFEYFSETQRNKGNFPGRFSGRQFSNSRSEMNVSTLELGDSALYLCASSVDRAAFAYEQYFGPGTRLTVT.

J is TRBJ2-7 and V is TRBV7-8; 7 positions match TRBD1. J was trimmed by 3 bases and V by 5 bases; bases with no gene match: 7. Germline CDR1 and CDR2: SGHVS and FQNEAQ. The CDR3 is 14 residues long. CDR3 bases: TGTGCCAGCAGCCCTATGACAGGGAGCTACGAGCAGTACTTC. Translated, it gives CASSPMTGSYEQYF.

The chain joins TRBV5-4 to TRBJ1-1; 9 nucleotides match TRBD1. V gave up 4 bases and J gave up 4 bases; unmatched junction bases: 8. Germline CDR1 SGHNT, CDR2 YYREEE (reference sequence). The CDR3 totals 15 residues. The CDR3 DNA follows: TGTGCCAGCAGCCCAAACCCACAGGGGGCCACTGAAGCTTTCTTT. It encodes CASSPNPQGATEAFF.

This chain uses TRBV27 with TRBJ2-7, with 7 bases fitting TRBD1. The CDR3 runs to 13 residues. Per germline, CDR1 MNHEY and CDR2 SMNVEV (reference sequence). V was clipped by 7 bases and J by 2 bases; unmatched bases: 5. The CDR3 reads CASIRQGTYEQYF. The CDR3 DNA is TGTGCCAGCATCAGACAGGGAACCTACGAGCAGTACTTC.

CDR3 in amino acids: CASSVAGAGEKLFF. The CDR3 DNA reads TGTGCCAGCAGCGTGGCCGGGGCGGGTGAAAAACTGTTTTTT. V gene TRBV7-2 combines with J gene TRBJ1-4; tentative D call: TRBD1 (5 bases). Germline CDR1 is SGHTA and CDR2 is FQGNSA. CDR3 length: 14 amino acids. V was cut by 5 bases and J by 7 bases, with 14 bases left in between.